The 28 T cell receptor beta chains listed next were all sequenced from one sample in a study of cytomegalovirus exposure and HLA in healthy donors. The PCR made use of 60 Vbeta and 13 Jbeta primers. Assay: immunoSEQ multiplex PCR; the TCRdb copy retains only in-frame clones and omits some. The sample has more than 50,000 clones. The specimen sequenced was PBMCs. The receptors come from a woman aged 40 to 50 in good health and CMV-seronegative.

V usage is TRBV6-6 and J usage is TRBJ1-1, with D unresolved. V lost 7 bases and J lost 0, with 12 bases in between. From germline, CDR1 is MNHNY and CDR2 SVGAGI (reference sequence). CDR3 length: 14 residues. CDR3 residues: CASTPGNMNTEAFF. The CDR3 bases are TGTGCCAGCACCCCGGGAAACATGAACACTGAAGCTTTCTTT.

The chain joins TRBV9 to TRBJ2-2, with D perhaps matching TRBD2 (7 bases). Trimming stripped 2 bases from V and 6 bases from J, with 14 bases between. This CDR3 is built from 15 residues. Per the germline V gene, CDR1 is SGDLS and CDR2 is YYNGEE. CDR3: CASSVTAGAPGELFF. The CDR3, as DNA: TGTGCCAGCAGCGTCACGGCGGGGGCGCCCGGGGAGCTGTTTTTT.

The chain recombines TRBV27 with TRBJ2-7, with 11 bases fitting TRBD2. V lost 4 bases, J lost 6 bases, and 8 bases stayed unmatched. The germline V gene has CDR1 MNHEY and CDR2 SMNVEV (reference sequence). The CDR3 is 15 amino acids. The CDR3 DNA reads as TGTGCCAGCAGTTCGCCTAGCGGGGGGTCTCGCGAGCAGTACTTC. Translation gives CASSSPSGGSREQYF.

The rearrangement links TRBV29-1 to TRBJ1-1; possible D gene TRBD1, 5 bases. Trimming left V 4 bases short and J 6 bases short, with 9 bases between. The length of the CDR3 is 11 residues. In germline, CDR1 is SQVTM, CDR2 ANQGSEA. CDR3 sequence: CSVGGGPEAFF. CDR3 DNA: TGCAGCGTTGGGGGGGGACCTGAAGCTTTCTTT.

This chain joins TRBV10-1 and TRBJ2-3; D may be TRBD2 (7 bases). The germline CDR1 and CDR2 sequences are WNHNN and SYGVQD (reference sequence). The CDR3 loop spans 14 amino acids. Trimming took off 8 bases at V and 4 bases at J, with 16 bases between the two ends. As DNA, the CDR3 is TGCGCCAGCTCGATAAGGGGGGGGGCAGATACGCAGTATTTT. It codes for CASSIRGGADTQYF.

CDR3 sequence (DNA): TGTGCCAGCAGTTTACCAGGGTATGGGAACGAGCAGTACTTC. It encodes CASSLPGYGNEQYF. This chain uses TRBV27 with TRBJ2-7; a weak D match, TRBD1 (5 bases). The length of the CDR3 is 14 residues. Germline-derived CDR1 and CDR2 are MNHEY and SMNVEV (reference sequence). Trimming removed 2 bases from V and 5 bases from J, with 13 bases in between.

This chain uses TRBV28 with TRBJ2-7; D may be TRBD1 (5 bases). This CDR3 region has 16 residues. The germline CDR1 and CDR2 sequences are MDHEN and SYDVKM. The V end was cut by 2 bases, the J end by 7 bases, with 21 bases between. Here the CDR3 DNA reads TGTGCCAGCAGTTTAACACGGGCCCACCAGGGTGGGGAGCAGTACTTC. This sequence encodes CASSLTRAHQGGEQYF. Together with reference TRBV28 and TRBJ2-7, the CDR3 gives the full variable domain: DVKVTQSSRYLVKRTGEKVFLECVQDMDHENMFWYRQDPGLGLRLIYFSYDVKMKEKGDIPEGYSVSREKKERFSLILESASTNQTSMYLCASSLTRAHQGGEQYFGPGTRLTVT.

CDR3 in DNA: TGTGCCAGCTCTGCGGGGGCCTACGAGCAGTACTTC. Its translation is CASSAGAYEQYF. This chain links TRBV18 with TRBJ2-7, with 7 nucleotides matching TRBD2. V was clipped by 6 bases and J by 2 bases; unmatched bases: 1. There are 12 residues in the CDR3. Germline loops: CDR1 KGHSH, CDR2 LQKENI.

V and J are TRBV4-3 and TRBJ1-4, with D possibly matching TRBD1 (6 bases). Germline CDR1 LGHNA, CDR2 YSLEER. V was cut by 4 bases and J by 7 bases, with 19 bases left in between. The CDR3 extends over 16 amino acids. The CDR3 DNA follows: TGCGCCAGCAGCCCAGGGGTCCCAGGGGCGGGTGAAAAACTGTTTTTT. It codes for CASSPGVPGAGEKLFF.

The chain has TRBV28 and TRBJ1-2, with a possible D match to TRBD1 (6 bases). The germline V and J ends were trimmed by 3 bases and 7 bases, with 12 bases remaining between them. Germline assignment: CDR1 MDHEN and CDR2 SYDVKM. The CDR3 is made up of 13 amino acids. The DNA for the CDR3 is TGTGCCAGCAGTTTCGGACAGACGATTGGCTACACCTTC. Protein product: CASSFGQTIGYTF.

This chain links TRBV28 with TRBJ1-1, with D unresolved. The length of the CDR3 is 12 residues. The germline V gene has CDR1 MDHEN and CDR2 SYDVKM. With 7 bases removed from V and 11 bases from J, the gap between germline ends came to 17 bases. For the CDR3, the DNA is TGTGCCAGCACCAGCGGAGGGAGCGACGCTTTCTTT. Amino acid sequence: CASTSGGSDAFF.

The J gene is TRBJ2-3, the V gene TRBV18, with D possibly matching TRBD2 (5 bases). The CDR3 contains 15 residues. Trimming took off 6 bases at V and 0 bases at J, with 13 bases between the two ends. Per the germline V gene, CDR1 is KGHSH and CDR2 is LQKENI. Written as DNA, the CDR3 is TGTGCCAGCTCCCTGCGGGCCGCTAGCACAGATACGCAGTATTTT. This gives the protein CASSLRAASTDTQYF.

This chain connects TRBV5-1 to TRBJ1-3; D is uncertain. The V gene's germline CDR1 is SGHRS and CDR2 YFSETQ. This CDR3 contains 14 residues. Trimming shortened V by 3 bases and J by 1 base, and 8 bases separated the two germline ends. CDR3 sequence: CASSYSGSGNTIYF. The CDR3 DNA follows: TGCGCCAGCAGCTATTCGGGTTCTGGAAACACCATATATTTT.

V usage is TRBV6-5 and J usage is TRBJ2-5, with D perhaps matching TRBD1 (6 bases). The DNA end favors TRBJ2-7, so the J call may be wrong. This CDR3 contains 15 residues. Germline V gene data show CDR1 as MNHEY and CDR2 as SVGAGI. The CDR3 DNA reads TGTGCCAGCAGTTACTACCCCGGGACAACCTACGAGCAGTACTTC. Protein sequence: CASSYYPGTTYEQYF.

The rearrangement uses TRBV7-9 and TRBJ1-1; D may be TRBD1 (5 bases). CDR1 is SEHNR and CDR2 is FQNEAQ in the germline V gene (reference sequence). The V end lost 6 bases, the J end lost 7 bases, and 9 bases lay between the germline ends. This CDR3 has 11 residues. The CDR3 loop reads CASRGGIEAFF. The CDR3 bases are TGTGCCAGCAGGGGGGGGATTGAAGCTTTCTTT.

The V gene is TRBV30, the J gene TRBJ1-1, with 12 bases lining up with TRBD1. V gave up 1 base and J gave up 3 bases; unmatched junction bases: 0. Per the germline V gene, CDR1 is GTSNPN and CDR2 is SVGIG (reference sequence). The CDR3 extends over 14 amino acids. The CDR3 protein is CAWSGDRGHTEAFF. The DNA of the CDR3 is TGTGCCTGGAGTGGGGACAGGGGGCACACTGAAGCTTTCTTT.

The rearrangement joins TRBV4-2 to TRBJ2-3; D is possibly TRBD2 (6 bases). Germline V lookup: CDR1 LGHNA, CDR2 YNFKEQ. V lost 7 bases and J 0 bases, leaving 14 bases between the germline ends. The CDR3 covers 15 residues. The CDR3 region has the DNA TGTGCCAGCAAGATGGGACTCCATAGCACAGATACGCAGTATTTT. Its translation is CASKMGLHSTDTQYF.

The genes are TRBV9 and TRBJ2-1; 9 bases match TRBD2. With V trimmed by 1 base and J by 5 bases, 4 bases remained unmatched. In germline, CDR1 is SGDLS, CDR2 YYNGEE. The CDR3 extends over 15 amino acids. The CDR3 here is CASSVSSGINNEQFF. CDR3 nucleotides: TGTGCCAGCAGCGTATCTAGCGGGATAAACAATGAGCAGTTCTTC.

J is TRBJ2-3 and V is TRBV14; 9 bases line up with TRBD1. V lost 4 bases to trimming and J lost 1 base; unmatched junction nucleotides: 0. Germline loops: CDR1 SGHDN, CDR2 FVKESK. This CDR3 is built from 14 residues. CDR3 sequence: CASSRTGGTDTQYF. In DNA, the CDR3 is TGTGCCAGCAGCCGGACAGGGGGCACAGATACGCAGTATTTT.

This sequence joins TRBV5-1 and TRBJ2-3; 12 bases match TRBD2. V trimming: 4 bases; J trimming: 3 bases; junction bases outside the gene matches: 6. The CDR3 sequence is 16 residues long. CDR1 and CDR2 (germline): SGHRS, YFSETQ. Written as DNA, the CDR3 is TGCGCCAGCAGCGGTGGACTAGCGGGAAGGACAGATACGCAGTATTTT. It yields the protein CASSGGLAGRTDTQYF.

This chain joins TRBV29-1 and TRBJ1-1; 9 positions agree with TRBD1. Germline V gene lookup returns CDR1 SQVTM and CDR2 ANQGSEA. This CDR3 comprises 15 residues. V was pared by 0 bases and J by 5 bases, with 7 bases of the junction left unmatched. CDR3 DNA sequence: TGCAGCGTTGAAGAATCGGGGACAGGGAGTACTGAAGCTTTCTTT. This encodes CSVEESGTGSTEAFF.

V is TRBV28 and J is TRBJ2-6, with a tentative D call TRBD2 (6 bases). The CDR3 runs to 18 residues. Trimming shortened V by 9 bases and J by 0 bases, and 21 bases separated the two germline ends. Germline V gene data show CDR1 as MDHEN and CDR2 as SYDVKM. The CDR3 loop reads CASSLPGLLRSGANVLTF. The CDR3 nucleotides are TGTGCCAGTAGCCTCCCGGGACTCCTCCGCTCTGGGGCCAACGTCCTGACTTTC.

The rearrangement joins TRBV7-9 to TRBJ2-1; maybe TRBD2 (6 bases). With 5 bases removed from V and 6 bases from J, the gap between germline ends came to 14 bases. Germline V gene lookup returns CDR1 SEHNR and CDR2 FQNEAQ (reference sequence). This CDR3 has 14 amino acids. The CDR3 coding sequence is TGTGCCAGCAGCGCCACACTAGCTTCCAATGAGCAGTTCTTC. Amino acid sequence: CASSATLASNEQFF.

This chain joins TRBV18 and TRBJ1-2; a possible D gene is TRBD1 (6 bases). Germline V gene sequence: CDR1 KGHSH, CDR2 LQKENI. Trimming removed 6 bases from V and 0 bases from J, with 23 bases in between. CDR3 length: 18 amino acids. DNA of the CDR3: TGTGCCAGCTCCCCGGGCGGCTTGGGACAAGAAACTAACTATGGCTACACCTTC. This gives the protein CASSPGGLGQETNYGYTF.

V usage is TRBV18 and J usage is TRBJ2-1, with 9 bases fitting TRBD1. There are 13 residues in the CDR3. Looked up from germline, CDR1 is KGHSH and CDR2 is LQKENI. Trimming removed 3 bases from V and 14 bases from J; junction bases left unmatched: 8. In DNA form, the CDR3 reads TGTGCCAGCTCACCGCGGGACAGGGAGCGGGAGTTCTTC. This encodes CASSPRDREREFF.

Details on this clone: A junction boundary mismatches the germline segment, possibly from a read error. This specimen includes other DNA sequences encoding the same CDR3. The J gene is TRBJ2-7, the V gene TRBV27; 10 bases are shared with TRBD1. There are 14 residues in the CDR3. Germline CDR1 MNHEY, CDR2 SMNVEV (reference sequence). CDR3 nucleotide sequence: TGTGCTAGCACCTGGACAGGGGGTGCCTACGAGCAGTACTTC. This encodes CASTWTGGAYEQYF.

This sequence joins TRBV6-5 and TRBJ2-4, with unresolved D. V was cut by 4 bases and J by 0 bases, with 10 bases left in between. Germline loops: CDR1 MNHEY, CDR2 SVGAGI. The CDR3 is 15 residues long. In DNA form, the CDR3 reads TGTGCCAGCAGTTCCCCTAGTGGAGCCAAAAACATTCAGTACTTC. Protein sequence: CASSSPSGAKNIQYF.

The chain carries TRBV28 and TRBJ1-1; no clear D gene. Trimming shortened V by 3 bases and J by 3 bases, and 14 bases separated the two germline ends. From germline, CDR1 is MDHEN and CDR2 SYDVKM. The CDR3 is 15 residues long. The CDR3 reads CASSFLGNGDTEAFF. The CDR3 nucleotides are TGTGCCAGCAGTTTCCTAGGGAACGGGGACACTGAAGCTTTCTTT.